One and the same sample provided the 25 T cell receptor beta chains below, sequenced in a study of cytomegalovirus exposure and HLA in healthy donors. Primers included in the PCR were 60 Vbeta and 13 Jbeta primers. Assay: immunoSEQ multiplex PCR; the TCRdb copy retains only in-frame clones and omits some. The table for this sample gives around 100,000 clones. Sequenced material: PBMCs. Every receptor here comes from a man between 25 and 39 years old in good health and CMV-seronegative.

The chain uses TRBV7-3 and TRBJ1-1; 9 bases match TRBD1. CDR3 length equals 14 residues. Trimming removed 5 bases from V and 6 bases from J; junction bases left unmatched: 7. The V gene's germline CDR1 is SGHTA and CDR2 FQGTGA. CDR3 protein: CASSQGQGGSEAFF. CDR3 DNA sequence: TGTGCCAGCAGCCAGGGACAGGGTGGCTCTGAAGCTTTCTTT. The full variable domain, with the rest looked up from reference TRBV7-3 and TRBJ1-1, is GAGVSQTPSNKVTEKGKYVELRCDPISGHTALYWYRQSLGQGPEFLIYFQGTGAADDSGLPNDRFFAVRPEGSVSTLKIQRTERGDSAVYLCASSQGQGGSEAFFGQGTRLTVV.

The genes are TRBV10-3 and TRBJ1-4, with a tentative D call TRBD1 (6 bases). Germline assignment: CDR1 ENHRY and CDR2 SYGVKD. The CDR3 totals 16 residues. Trimming stripped 5 bases from V and 10 bases from J, with 23 bases between. CDR3 loop: CAISNLEQGTQRKLFF. The CDR3 bases are TGTGCCATCAGTAATTTAGAACAGGGTACGCAGCGAAAACTGTTTTTT.

This chain links TRBV27 with TRBJ2-2, with 7 bases lining up with TRBD1. The CDR3 length is 16 residues. The J segment lost 4 bases and the V segment lost 7 bases, leaving 12 bases of the junction unmatched. In germline, CDR1 is MNHEY, CDR2 SMNVEV (reference sequence). CDR3 sequence: CASTPSSGTVTGELFF. The CDR3, as DNA: TGTGCCAGCACTCCATCATCCGGGACAGTCACCGGGGAGCTGTTTTTT.

The gene calls are TRBV6-6 and TRBJ2-1; perhaps TRBD1 as D (6 bases). The CDR3 runs to 14 residues. Deletions cut 4 bases from V and 8 bases from J, with 15 bases between. Per the germline V gene, CDR1 is MNHNY and CDR2 is SVGAGI (reference sequence). For the CDR3, the DNA is TGTGCCAGCAGTTCCTACGCAGGGGCAGATGAGCAGTTCTTC. Its protein is CASSSYAGADEQFF.

This chain uses TRBV6-6 with TRBJ2-5; maybe TRBD1 (5 bases). The V gene lost 5 bases and the J gene lost 5 bases, with 21 bases spanning the gap. The CDR3 covers 16 residues. The germline V gene has CDR1 MNHNY and CDR2 SVGAGI (reference sequence). The CDR3 region is CASSLQGSIPSETQYF. In nucleotides, the CDR3 is TGTGCCAGCAGTCTCCAGGGCAGCATTCCTTCGGAGACCCAGTACTTC.

The chain is built from TRBV30 and TRBJ1-4; no definite D call. The germline V gene has CDR1 GTSNPN and CDR2 SVGIG (reference sequence). V gave up 4 bases and J gave up 5 bases, with 11 bases separating them. This CDR3 contains 13 residues. The CDR3 spells CAWNPSGNEKLFF. Written as DNA, the CDR3 is TGTGCCTGGAACCCTTCGGGGAATGAAAAACTGTTTTTT.

The chain combines TRBV19 with TRBJ1-3; no firm D call. The germline V gene has CDR1 LNHDA and CDR2 SQIVND (reference sequence). This CDR3 has 14 residues. The V end was cut by 10 bases, the J end by 0 bases, with 13 bases between. CDR3 region: CATTGRISGNTIYF. The CDR3 DNA reads as TGTGCCACCACCGGGAGAATCTCTGGAAACACCATATATTTT. Variable domain in full (rest from reference TRBV19 and TRBJ1-3): DGGITQSPKYLFRKEGQNVTLSCEQNLNHDAMYWYRQDPGQGLRLIYYSQIVNDFQKGDIAEGYSVSREKKESFPLTVTSAQKNPTAFYLCATTGRISGNTIYFGEGSWLTVV.

The chain joins TRBV28 to TRBJ1-1; 9 bases fit TRBD1. CDR3 length equals 15 residues. Germline V gives CDR1 MDHEN, CDR2 SYDVKM. V lost 3 bases and J lost 4; bases outside the gene matches: 6. CDR3 bases: TGTGCCAGCAGTTTGAACAGGGGGCAAGGCACTGAAGCTTTCTTT. Its protein is CASSLNRGQGTEAFF.

The chain joins TRBV5-3 to TRBJ1-2, with D perhaps TRBD1 (5 bases). TRBV5-3 has ORF status, its function being uncertain. V lost 6 bases, J lost 4 bases, and 7 bases lay in between. The CDR3 runs to 11 residues. The CDR3 DNA follows: TGTGCCAGAACAGGGTCCTATGGCTACACCTTC. This translates into CARTGSYGYTF.

V is TRBV5-4 and J is TRBJ2-3; TRBD1 might be the D (6 bases). In germline, CDR1 is SGHNT, CDR2 YYREEE (reference sequence). Deletions cut 0 bases from V and 9 bases from J, with 11 bases between. The CDR3 is 13 amino acids. The CDR3 here is CASSLGAGETQYF. CDR3 DNA sequence: TGTGCCAGCAGCTTGGGTGCAGGGGAGACGCAGTATTTT.

The rearrangement joins TRBV5-1 to TRBJ2-2, with TRBD1 as a possible D gene (5 bases). V was pared by 2 bases and J by 3 bases, with 5 bases between. Germline V gives CDR1 SGHRS, CDR2 YFSETQ. The CDR3 loop spans 13 amino acids. As DNA, the CDR3 is TGCGCCAGCAGCTTAGGGGACACCGGGGAGCTGTTTTTT. This sequence encodes CASSLGDTGELFF.

V and J are TRBV2 and TRBJ1-4, with TRBD1 matching over 9 bases. Losses at the gene ends were 8 bases for V and 4 bases for J; bases not matched to a gene: 8. CDR3 size: 15 residues. Germline assignment: CDR1 SNHLY and CDR2 FYNNEI. CDR3 in amino acids: CASCPGTGFNEKLFF. The CDR3 region has the DNA TGTGCCAGCTGTCCCGGGACAGGGTTTAATGAAAAACTGTTTTTT. The whole variable domain, filled in from reference TRBV2 and TRBJ1-4, reads EPEVTQTPSHQVTQMGQEVILRCVPISNHLYFYWYRQILGQKVEFLVSFYNNEISEKSEIFDDQFSVERPDGSNFTLKIRSTKLEDSAMYFCASCPGTGFNEKLFFGSGTQLSVL.

The chain uses TRBV10-3 and TRBJ2-7; D may be TRBD1 (6 bases). The CDR3 runs 15 residues. Deletions cut 4 bases from V and 2 bases from J, with 15 bases between. CDR1 and CDR2 (germline): ENHRY, SYGVKD. The CDR3 region has the DNA TGTGCCATCAGTGTGGATCGAGGGGGAACCTACGAGCAGTACTTC. As protein: CAISVDRGGTYEQYF.

V usage is TRBV5-4 and J usage is TRBJ1-5, with 7 bases that match TRBD1. Germline CDR1 SGHNT, CDR2 YYREEE (reference sequence). V lost 0 bases and J lost 5; bases outside the gene matches: 2. There are 14 residues in the CDR3. The CDR3 is CASSLGGGDQPQHF. The CDR3 DNA is TGTGCCAGCAGCTTGGGAGGGGGCGATCAGCCCCAGCATTTT. The whole variable domain, filled in from reference TRBV5-4 and TRBJ1-5, reads ETGVTQSPTHLIKTRGQQVTLRCSSQSGHNTVSWYQQALGQGPQFIFQYYREEENGRGNFPPRFSGLQFPNYSSELNVNALELDDSALYLCASSLGGGDQPQHFGDGTRLSIL.

The J gene is TRBJ2-7, the V gene TRBV11-2, with D possibly being TRBD2 (7 bases). The length of the CDR3 is 14 residues. In germline, CDR1 is SGHAT, CDR2 FQNNGV. V lost 4 bases and J lost 3, with 13 bases in between. CDR3 coding DNA: TGTGCCAGCAGCTGGAGGGGGGGCCACTACGAGCAGTACTTC. Its translation is CASSWRGGHYEQYF.

This rearrangement joins TRBV7-3 to TRBJ2-1, with 9 bases lining up with TRBD2. CDR1 is SGHTA, CDR2 FQGTGA, per germline. This CDR3 is built from 16 residues. The V and J ends lost 6 bases and 12 bases, in that order; junction bases with no gene match: 18. Here the CDR3 reads CASRNGAGGIISPQFF. CDR3 nucleotide sequence: TGTGCCAGCAGGAATGGGGCGGGGGGGATAATCTCCCCGCAGTTCTTC.

The rearrangement joins TRBV18 to TRBJ1-5, with D uncertain. The germline gives CDR1 KGHSH, CDR2 LQKENI. This CDR3 is 16 amino acids long. With 3 bases removed from V and 2 bases from J, the gap between germline ends came to 14 bases. Here the CDR3 DNA reads TGTGCCAGCTCACCCAGCAGTCGGGGAGGCAATCAGCCCCAGCATTTT. It encodes CASSPSSRGGNQPQHF.

The chain combines TRBV27 with TRBJ1-2; 8 nucleotides match TRBD1. The germline V gene has CDR1 MNHEY and CDR2 SMNVEV (reference sequence). The V segment lost 6 bases and the J segment 0 bases; nucleotides outside the gene matches: 15. This CDR3 is built from 18 residues. The DNA of the CDR3 is TGTGCCAGCAGCCCCTTAAACTCTCGACAGGGGCCTAACTATGGCTACACCTTC. This encodes CASSPLNSRQGPNYGYTF.

The chain joins TRBV2 to TRBJ1-4; 9 bases match TRBD1. The CDR3 runs 16 residues. Germline CDR1 reads SNHLY; CDR2 reads FYNNEI. V dropped 4 bases and J dropped 8; count of bases not matched to a gene: 11. The CDR3 DNA follows: TGTGCCAGCAGTGTCCTCCTACAGGGGGCTCGGGAAAAACTGTTTTTT. Translated: CASSVLLQGAREKLFF.

V and J are TRBV5-1 and TRBJ2-5; D might be TRBD1 (5 bases). The J call could be wrong; TRBJ2-7 is a better fit for the DNA end. Germline CDR1 and CDR2: SGHRS and YFSETQ. The CDR3 covers 15 residues. The CDR3 protein is CASSLDRISSYEQYF. The CDR3 nucleotides are TGCGCCAGCAGCTTGGACAGGATTAGCTCCTACGAGCAGTACTTC.

V is TRBV10-3 and J is TRBJ1-5, with TRBD1 matching over 12 bases. The V segment lost 6 bases and the J segment 5 bases; nucleotides outside the gene matches: 5. The germline CDR1 and CDR2 sequences are ENHRY and SYGVKD. The length of the CDR3 is 15 residues. The CDR3 DNA sequence: TGTGCCATCAGGGGACAGGGGGCCGGTCATCAGCCCCAGCATTTT. Translated, it gives CAIRGQGAGHQPQHF.

The CDR3 sequence: CASRPGQGAVEQYF. DNA for the CDR3: TGTGCCAGCAGACCCGGACAGGGGGCCGTCGAGCAGTACTTC. The chain carries TRBV6-5 and TRBJ2-7; TRBD1 matches at 11 bases. From germline, CDR1 is MNHEY and CDR2 SVGAGI. Germline trimming cut 6 bases from V and 6 bases from J; bases unmatched to any gene: 7. This CDR3 comprises 14 residues.

This chain connects TRBV7-2 to TRBJ2-5; D gene uncertain. Germline V gives CDR1 SGHTA, CDR2 FQGNSA. The CDR3 is 14 residues long. V lost 2 bases and J 2 bases, leaving 9 bases between the germline ends. The CDR3 is CASSLRRPQETQYF. The CDR3 DNA is TGTGCCAGCAGCTTAAGGAGACCTCAAGAGACCCAGTACTTC.

J is TRBJ2-2 and V is TRBV2, with 11 bases matching TRBD2. The V gene end was trimmed by 4 bases and the J gene end by 6 bases; junction bases not matched to a gene: 1. The CDR3 contains 14 residues. Germline CDR1 and CDR2: SNHLY and FYNNEI. The CDR3 DNA sequence: TGTGCCAGCAGTGGGGGACTAGCGGCCGGGGAGCTGTTTTTT. Translated, it gives CASSGGLAAGELFF.

V is TRBV5-6 and J is TRBJ2-7, with D perhaps TRBD2 (5 bases). Germline V gene sequence: CDR1 SGHDT, CDR2 YYEEEE. V lost 6 bases and J lost 4, with 14 bases in between. The CDR3 has 13 amino acids. The CDR3 DNA follows: TGTGCCAGCACCGAGGGCCAGCGGTACGAGCAGTACTTC. It yields the protein CASTEGQRYEQYF.